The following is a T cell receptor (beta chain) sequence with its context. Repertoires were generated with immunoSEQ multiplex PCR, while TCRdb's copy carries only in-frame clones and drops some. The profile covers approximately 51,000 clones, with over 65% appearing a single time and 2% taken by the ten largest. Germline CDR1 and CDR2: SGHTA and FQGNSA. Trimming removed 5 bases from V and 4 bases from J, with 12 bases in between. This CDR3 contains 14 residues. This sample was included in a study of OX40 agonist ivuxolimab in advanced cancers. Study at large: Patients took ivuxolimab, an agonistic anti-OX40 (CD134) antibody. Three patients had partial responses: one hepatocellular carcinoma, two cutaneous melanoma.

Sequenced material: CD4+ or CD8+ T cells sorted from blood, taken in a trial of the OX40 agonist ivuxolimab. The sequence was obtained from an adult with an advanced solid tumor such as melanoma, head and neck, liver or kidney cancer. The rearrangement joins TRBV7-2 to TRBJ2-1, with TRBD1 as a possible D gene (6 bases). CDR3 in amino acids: CASSPWDTYNEQFF. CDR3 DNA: TGTGCCAGCAGCCCATGGGACACTTACAATGAGCAGTTCTTC.